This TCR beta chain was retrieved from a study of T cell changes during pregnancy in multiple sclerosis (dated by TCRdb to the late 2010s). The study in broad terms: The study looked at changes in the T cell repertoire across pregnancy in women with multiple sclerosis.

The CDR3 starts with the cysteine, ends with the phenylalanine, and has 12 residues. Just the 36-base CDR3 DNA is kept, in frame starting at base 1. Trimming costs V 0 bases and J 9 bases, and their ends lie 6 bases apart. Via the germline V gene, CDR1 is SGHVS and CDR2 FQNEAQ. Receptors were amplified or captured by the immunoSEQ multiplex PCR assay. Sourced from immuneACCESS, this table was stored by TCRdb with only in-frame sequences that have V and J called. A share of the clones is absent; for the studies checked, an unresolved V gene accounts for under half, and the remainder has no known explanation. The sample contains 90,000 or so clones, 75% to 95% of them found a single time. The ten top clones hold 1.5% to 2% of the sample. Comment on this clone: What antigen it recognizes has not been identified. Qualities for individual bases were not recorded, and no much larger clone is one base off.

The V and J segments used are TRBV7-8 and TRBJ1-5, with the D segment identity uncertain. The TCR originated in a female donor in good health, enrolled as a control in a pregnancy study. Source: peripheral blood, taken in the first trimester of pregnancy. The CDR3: CASSLAAGPQHF. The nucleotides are TGTGCCAGCAGCTTAGCGGCGGGGCCCCAGCATTTT.